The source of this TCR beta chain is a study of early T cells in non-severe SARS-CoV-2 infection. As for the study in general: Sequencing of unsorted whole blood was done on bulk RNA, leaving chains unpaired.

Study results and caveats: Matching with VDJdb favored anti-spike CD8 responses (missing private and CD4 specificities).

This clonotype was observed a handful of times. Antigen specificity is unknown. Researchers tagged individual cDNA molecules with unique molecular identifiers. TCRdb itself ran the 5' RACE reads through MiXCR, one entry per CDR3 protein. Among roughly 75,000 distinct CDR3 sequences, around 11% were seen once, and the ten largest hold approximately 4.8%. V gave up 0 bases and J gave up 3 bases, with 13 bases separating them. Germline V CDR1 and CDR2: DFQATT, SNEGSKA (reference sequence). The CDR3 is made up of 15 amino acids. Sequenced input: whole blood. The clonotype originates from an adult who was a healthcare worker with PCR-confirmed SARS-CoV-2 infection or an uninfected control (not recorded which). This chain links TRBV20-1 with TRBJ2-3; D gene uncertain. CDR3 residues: CSARDLLSLTDTQYF. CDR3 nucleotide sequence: TGCAGTGCTAGAGATCTATTGTCGTTGACAGATACGCAGTATTTT.